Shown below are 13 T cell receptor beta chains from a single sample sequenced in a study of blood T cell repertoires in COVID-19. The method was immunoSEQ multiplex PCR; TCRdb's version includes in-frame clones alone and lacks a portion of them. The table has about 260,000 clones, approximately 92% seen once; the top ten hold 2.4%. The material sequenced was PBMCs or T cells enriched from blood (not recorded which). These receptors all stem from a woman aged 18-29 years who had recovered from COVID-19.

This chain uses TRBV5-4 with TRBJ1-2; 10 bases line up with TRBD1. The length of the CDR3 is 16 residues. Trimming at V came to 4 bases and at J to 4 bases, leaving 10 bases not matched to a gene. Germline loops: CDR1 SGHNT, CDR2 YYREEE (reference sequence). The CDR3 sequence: CASSDGTGAPIYGYTF. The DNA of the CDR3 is TGTGCCAGCAGCGACGGGACAGGGGCTCCTATCTATGGCTACACCTTC.

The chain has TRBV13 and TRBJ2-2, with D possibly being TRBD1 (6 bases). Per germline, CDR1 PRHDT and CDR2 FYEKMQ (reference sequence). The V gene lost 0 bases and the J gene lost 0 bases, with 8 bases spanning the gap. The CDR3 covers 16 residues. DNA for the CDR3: TGTGCCAGCAGCTTAGGGGACAGCTCGAACACCGGGGAGCTGTTTTTT. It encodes CASSLGDSSNTGELFF.

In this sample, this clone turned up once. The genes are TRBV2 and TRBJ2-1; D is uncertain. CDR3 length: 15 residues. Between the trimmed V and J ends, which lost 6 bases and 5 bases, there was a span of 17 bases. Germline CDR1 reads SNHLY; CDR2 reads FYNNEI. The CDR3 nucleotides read TGTGCCAGCAGAGCAGAAGTCTTTACTAACAATGAGCAGTTCTTC. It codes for CASRAEVFTNNEQFF.

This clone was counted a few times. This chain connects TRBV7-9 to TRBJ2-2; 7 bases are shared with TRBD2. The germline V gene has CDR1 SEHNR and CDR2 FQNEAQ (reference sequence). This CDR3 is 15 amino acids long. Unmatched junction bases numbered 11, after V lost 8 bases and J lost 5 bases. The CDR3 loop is CASLAGLVLTGELFF. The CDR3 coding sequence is TGTGCCAGCTTGGCAGGACTAGTTTTAACCGGGGAGCTGTTTTTT.

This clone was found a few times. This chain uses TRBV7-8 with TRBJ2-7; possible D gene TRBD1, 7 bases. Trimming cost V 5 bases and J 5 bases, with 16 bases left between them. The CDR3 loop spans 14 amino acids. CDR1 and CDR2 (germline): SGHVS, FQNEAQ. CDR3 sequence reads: CASSGRTGSHEQYF. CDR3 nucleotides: TGTGCCAGCAGCGGGAGGACAGGTTCCCACGAGCAGTACTTC.

DNA for the CDR3: TGTGCCAGTAGGCAGGGGGAAAAACTGTTTTTT. Its translation: CASRQGEKLFF. V gene TRBV19 combines with J gene TRBJ1-4; D is perhaps TRBD1 (6 bases). This CDR3 has 11 amino acids. Trimming took 6 bases from V and 8 from J, leaving 7 bases between them. Germline-derived CDR1 and CDR2 are LNHDA and SQIVND (reference sequence). The variable domain in full, with the rest retrieved from reference TRBV19 and TRBJ1-4, is DGGITQSPKYLFRKEGQNVTLSCEQNLNHDAMYWYRQDPGQGLRLIYYSQIVNDFQKGDIAEGYSVSREKKESFPLTVTSAQKNPTAFYLCASRQGEKLFFGSGTQLSVL.

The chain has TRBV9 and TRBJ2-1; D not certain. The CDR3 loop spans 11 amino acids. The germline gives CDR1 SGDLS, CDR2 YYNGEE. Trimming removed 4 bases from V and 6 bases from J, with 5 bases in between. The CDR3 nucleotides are TGTGCCAGCAGCACCGGCAATGAGCAGTTCTTC. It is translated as CASSTGNEQFF.

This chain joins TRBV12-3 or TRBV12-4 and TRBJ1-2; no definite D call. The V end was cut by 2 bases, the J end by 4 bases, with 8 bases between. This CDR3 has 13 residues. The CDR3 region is CASSLRNSYGYTF. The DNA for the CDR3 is TGTGCCAGCAGTTTACGAAACAGCTATGGCTACACCTTC.

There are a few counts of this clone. The CDR3 spells CASSPGTGATEAFF. The DNA for the CDR3 is TGTGCCAGCAGCCCGGGGACAGGGGCCACTGAAGCTTTCTTT. V gene TRBV7-9 combines with J gene TRBJ1-1, with 10 bases that match TRBD1. Trimming cost V 5 bases and J 4 bases; bases outside gene matches: 4. Germline values: CDR1 SEHNR, CDR2 FQNEAQ (reference sequence). This CDR3 region has 14 residues.

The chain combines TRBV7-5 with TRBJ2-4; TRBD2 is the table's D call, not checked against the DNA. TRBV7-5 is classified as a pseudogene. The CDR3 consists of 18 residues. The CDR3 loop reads CARSRTSGGIGAKNIQYF. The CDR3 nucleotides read TGTGCCAGAAGTCGGACTAGCGGGGGGATTGGAGCCAAAAACATTCAGTACTTC.

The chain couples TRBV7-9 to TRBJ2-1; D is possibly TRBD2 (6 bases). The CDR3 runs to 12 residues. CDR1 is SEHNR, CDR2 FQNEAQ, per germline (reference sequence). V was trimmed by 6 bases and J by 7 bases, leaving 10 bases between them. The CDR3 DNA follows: TGTGCCAGCAGTATCCGGGGGAATGAGCAGTTCTTC. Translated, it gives CASSIRGNEQFF.

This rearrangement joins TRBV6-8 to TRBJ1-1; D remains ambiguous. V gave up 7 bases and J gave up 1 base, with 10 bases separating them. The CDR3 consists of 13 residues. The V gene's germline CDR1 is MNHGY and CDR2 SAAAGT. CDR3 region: CASTEIRNTEAFF. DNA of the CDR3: TGTGCCAGCACAGAAATACGGAACACTGAAGCTTTCTTT.

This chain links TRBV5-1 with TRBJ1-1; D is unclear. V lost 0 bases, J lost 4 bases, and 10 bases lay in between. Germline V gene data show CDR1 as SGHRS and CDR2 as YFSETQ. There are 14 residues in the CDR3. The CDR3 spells CASSLGAYSTEAFF. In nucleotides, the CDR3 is TGCGCCAGCAGCTTGGGGGCATATAGCACTGAAGCTTTCTTT.